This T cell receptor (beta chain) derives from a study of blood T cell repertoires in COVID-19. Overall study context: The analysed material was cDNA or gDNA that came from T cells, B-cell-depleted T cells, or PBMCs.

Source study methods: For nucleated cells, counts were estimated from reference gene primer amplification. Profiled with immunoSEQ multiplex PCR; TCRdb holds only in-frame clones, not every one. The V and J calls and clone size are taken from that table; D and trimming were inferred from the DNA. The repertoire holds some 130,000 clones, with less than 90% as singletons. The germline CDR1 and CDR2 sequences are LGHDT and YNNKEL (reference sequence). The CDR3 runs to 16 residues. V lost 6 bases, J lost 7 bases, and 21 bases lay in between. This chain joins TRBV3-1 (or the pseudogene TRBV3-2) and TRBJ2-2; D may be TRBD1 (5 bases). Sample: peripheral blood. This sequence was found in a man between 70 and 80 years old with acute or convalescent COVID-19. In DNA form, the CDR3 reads TGTGCCAGCAGGTCAGGGTCACAGGAGAGGAACGGGGAGCTGTTTTTT. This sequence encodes CASRSGSQERNGELFF.